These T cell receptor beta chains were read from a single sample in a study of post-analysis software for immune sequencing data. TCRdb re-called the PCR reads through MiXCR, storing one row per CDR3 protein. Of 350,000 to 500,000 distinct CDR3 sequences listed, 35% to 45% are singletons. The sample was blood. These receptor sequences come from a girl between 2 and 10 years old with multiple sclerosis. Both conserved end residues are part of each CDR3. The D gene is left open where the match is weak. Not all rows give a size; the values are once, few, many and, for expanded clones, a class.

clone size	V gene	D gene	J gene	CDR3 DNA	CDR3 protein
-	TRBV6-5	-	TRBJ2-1	TGTGCCAGCAGTTACGGCGGATCTTACAATGAGCAGTTCTTC	CASSYGGSYNEQFF
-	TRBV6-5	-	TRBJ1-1	TGTGCCAGCAGTTACGATCGGGGTGGGAACACTGAAGCTTTCTTT	CASSYDRGGNTEAFF
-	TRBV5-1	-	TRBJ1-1	TGCGCCAGCAGCTCCAAGGGGGCTGAAGCTTTCTTT	CASSSKGAEAFF
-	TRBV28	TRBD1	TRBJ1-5	TGTGCCAGCAGTCACCTCCCGGGACAGGGGGCTAGCAATCAGCCCCAGCATTTT	CASSHLPGQGASNQPQHF
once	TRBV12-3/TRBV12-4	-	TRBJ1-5	TGTGCCAGCACCCATTTTAGGGATGGCAATCAGCCCCAGCATTTT	CASTHFRDGNQPQHF
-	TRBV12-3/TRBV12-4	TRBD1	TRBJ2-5	TGTGCCAGCAGGTCGGGACAGGGAATTGAAGAGACCCAGTACTTC	CASRSGQGIEETQYF
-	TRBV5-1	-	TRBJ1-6	TGCGCCAGCAGCCTGATGCTGGCCGATCCTAATTCACTCCTCCACTTT	CASSLMLADPNSLLHF
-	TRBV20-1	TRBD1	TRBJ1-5	TGCAGTGCCCGGGACAGGGGGGACAATCAGCCCCAGCATTTT	CSARDRGDNQPQHF
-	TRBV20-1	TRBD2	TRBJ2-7	TGCAGTGCTCCGGGGCGGGAGAATGGGGTGCTGGGGGAGCAGTACTTC	CSAPGRENGVLGEQYF
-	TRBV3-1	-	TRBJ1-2	TGTGCCAGCAGCCAAGTCGCAGGGATGTTCTATGGCTACACCTTC	CASSQVAGMFYGYTF
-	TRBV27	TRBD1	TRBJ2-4	TGTGCCAGCAGTCAGACAGGGACCAAAAACATTCAGTACTTC	CASSQTGTKNIQYF
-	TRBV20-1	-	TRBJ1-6	TGCAGTGCTAGAGATCAGAGGGTCGCGGCTTATAATTCACCCCTCCACTTT	CSARDQRVAAYNSPLHF
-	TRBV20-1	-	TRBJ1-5	TGCAGTGCTCAAATACAGGGTAGTGGAAACAATCAGCCCCAGCATTTT	CSAQIQGSGNNQPQHF
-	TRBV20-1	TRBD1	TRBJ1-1	TGCAGTGCTGACGCGGGACAGGGGGGGACTGAAGCTTTCTTT	CSADAGQGGTEAFF
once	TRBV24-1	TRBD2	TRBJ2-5	TGTGCCACCGCAACTAGCGGAGAAGAGACCCAGTACTTC	CATATSGEETQYF
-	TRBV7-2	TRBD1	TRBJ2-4	TGTGCCAGCAGCGCCCGGACAGGAACTAAAAACATTCAGTACTTC	CASSARTGTKNIQYF
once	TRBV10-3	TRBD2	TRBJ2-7	TGTGCCATCAGTCCCTTTAGCGGGTCCTACGAGCAGTACTTC	CAISPFSGSYEQYF
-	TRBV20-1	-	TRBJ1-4	TGCAGTGCCGCCTCCGGGTCTCTTAATGAAAAACTGTTTTTT	CSAASGSLNEKLFF
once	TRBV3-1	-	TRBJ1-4	TGTGCCAGCAGCCAAAGGGCCTGGCCGAATGAAAAACTGTTTTTT	CASSQRAWPNEKLFF
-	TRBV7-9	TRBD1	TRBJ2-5	TGTGCCAGCAGCTTAGTGGACAGGGTTCCGAAGACCCAGTACTTC	CASSLVDRVPKTQYF
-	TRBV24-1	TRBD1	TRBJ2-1	TGTGCCACCAGTGATCCCTCCGGGACAGAGTTCTACAATGAGCAGTTCTTC	CATSDPSGTEFYNEQFF
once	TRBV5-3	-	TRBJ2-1	TGTGCCAGAAGCGACTTTCCGCTCTACAATGAGCAGTTCTTC	CARSDFPLYNEQFF
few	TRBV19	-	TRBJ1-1	TGTGCCAGGGAGGGCCTGAAAGACACTGAAGCTTTCTTT	CAREGLKDTEAFF
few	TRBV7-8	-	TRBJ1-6	TGTGCCAGCAGCTTACCGGGTCTTAATTCACCCCTCCACTTT	CASSLPGLNSPLHF
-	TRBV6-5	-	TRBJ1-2	TGTGCCAGCAGTTCCCCATACAGGGCTCCCGCAAGAGCGAACTATGGCTACACCTTC	CASSSPYRAPARANYGYTF
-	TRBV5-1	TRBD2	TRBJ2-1	TGCGCCAGCAGCACCTGGTTAGCGGGAGGGTCTATCGTCAATGAGCAGTTCTTC	CASSTWLAGGSIVNEQFF
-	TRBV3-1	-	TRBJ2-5	TGTGCCAGCAGCCAAGATAAAGGTAGCGCGTACCAAGAGACCCAGTACTTC	CASSQDKGSAYQETQYF
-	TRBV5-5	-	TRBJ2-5	TGTGCCAGCAGCCACGGGACACATGAGACCCAGTACTTC	CASSHGTHETQYF
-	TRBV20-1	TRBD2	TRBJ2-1	TGCAGTGCTAGGGGACTAGCGGGGGGTAGCTCCTACAATGGGCAGTTCTTC	CSARGLAGGSSYNGQFF
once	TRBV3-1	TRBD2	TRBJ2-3	TGTGCCAGCAGCCATAGACTAGCGGGTACAGATACGCAGTATTTT	CASSHRLAGTDTQYF
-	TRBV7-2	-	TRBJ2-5	TGTGTCAGCAGCAAAGGCGGAGAGACCCAGTACTTC	CVSSKGGETQYF
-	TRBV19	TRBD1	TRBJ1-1	TGTGCCAGTAGTATAGGATGGGCCTCTGGACAGGAGAACACTGAAGCTTTCTTT	CASSIGWASGQENTEAFF